The clone carrying this T cell receptor (beta chain) came up a few times. Its antigen is not known. The data were taken from a study of response to subunit inactivated influenza vaccine. Study findings and constraints: Authors suggested each seasonal influenza vaccination recruits few new T cells.

From the RT-PCR reads, TCRdb called clonotypes with MiXCR, one entry per CDR3 protein. The sample comprises roughly 700,000 distinct CDR3 sequences, around 16% of which are singletons, and about 9.9% rests with the top ten. The CDR3 runs 15 residues. Unmatched junction bases numbered 7, after V lost 0 bases and J lost 12 bases. Germline values: CDR1 MNHEY, CDR2 SVGEGT. The sequence came from a middle-aged man who received an inactivated influenza vaccine. The specimen comprised PBMCs from blood, sampled roughly 12 days after vaccination. J is TRBJ2-1 and V is TRBV6-2 or TRBV6-3, with TRBD2 matching 11 bases. CDR3 loop: CASSYSPSGGRLQFF. The CDR3 coding sequence is TGTGCCAGCAGTTACTCGCCTAGCGGGGGGAGGCTGCAGTTCTTC.